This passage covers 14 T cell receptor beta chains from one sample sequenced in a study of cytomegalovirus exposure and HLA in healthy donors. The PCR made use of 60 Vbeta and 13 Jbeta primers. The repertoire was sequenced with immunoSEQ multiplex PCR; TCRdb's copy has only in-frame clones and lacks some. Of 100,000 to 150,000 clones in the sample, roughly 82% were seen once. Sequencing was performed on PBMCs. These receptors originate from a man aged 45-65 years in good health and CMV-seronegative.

The DNA for the CDR3 is TGCGCCAGCAGCTTGGGGGTGGGGGGGCCCCAAGGTTCGGATACGCAGTATTTT. Its translation: CASSLGVGGPQGSDTQYF. The V call is TRBV5-1, the J call TRBJ2-3; a possible D gene is TRBD2 (7 bases). Germline V CDR1 and CDR2: SGHRS, YFSETQ. This CDR3 region has 18 residues. The V end was cut by 0 bases, the J end by 6 bases, with 23 bases between.

The CDR3 coding sequence is TGCGCCAGCAGCCAATTAAACTTTTTGGCTAATGAAAAACTGTTTTTT. As protein: CASSQLNFLANEKLFF. The chain links TRBV4-1 to TRBJ1-4; the D is unclear. CDR1 MGHRA and CDR2 YSYEKL come from the germline V gene. The CDR3 has 16 amino acids. The germline V and J ends were trimmed by 2 bases and 3 bases, with 13 bases remaining between them.

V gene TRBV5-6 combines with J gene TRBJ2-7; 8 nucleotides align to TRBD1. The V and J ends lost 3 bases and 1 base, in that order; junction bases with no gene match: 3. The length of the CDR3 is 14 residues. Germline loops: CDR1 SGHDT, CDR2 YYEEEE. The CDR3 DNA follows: TGTGCCAGCAGCTCCAGGGGGCTGTCCTACGAGCAGTACTTC. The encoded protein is CASSSRGLSYEQYF.

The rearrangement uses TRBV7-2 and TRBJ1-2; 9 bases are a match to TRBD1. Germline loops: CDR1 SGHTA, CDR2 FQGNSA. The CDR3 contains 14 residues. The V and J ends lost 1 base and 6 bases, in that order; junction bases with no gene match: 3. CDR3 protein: CASSLDRGRDGYTF. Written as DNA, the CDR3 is TGTGCCAGCAGCTTAGACAGGGGGCGCGATGGCTACACCTTC.

In DNA, the CDR3 is TGTGCCAGCAGTATGATGGTCGGGTCTACAGATACGCAGTATTTT. This encodes CASSMMVGSTDTQYF. J is TRBJ2-3 and V is TRBV6-5; D not certain. The CDR3 extends over 15 amino acids. With 5 bases removed from V and 3 bases from J, the gap between germline ends came to 15 bases. Germline CDR1 MNHEY, CDR2 SVGAGI.

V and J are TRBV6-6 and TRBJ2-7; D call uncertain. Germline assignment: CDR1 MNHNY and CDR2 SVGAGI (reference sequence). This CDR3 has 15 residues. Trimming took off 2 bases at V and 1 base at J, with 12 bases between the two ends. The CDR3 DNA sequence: TGTGCCAGCAGTTACCGGCTAGTTGAATCCTACGAGCAGTACTTC. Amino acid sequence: CASSYRLVESYEQYF.

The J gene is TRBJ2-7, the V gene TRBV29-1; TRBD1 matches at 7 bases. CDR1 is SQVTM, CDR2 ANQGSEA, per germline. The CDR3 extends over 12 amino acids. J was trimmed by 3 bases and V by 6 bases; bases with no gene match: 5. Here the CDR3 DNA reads TGCAGCGTCCGACAGGGAGTCTACGAGCAGTACTTC. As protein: CSVRQGVYEQYF.

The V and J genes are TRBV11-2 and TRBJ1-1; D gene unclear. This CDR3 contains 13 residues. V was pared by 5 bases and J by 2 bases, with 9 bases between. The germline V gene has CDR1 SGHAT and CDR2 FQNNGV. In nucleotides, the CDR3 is TGTGCCAGCAGCCAACAGATAAACACTGAAGCTTTCTTT. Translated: CASSQQINTEAFF.

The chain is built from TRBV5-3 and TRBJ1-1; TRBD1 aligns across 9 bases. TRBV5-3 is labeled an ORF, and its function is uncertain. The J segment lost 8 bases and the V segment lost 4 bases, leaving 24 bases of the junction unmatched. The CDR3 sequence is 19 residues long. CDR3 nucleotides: TGTGCCAGAAGCAAGGTTCTGGGGTTTACAGGGGGCAATGCTACAGAAGCTTTCTTT. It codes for CARSKVLGFTGGNATEAFF.

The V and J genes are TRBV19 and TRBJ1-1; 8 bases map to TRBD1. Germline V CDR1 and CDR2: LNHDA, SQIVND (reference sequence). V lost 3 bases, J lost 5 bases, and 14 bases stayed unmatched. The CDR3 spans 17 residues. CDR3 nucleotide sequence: TGTGCCAGTAGTATGTTCCCCACGGGACAGGTTAATACTGAAGCTTTCTTT. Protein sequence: CASSMFPTGQVNTEAFF.

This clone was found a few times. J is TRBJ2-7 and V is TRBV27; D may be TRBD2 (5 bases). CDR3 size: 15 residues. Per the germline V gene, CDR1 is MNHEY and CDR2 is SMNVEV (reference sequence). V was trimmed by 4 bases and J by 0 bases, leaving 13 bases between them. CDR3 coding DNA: TGTGCCAGCAGTTCCCCTATCGCGGGCTCCTACGAGCAGTACTTC. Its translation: CASSSPIAGSYEQYF.

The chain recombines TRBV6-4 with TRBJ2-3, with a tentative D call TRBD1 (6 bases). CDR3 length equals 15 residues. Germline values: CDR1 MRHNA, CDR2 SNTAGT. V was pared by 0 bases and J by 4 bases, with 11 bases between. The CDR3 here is CASSDSLQGSDTQYF. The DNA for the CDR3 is TGTGCCAGCAGTGACTCGTTACAGGGCTCAGATACGCAGTATTTT.

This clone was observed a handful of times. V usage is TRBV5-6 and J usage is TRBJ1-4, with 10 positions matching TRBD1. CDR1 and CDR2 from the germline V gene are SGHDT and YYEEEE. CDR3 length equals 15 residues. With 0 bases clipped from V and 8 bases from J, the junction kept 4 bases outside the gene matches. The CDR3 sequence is CASSLAGTGVEKLFF. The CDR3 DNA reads TGTGCCAGCAGCTTGGCCGGGACAGGGGTGGAAAAACTGTTTTTT.

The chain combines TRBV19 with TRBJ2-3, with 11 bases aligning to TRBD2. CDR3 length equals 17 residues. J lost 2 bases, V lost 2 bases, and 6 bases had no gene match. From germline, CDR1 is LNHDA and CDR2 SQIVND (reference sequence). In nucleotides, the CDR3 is TGTGCCAGTAGTATAAGGCCTAGCGGGGGGCCCACAGATACGCAGTATTTT. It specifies CASSIRPSGGPTDTQYF.